The clone carrying this TCR beta chain has at least ten counts. These data are taken from a study of T cell clonality in common variable immunodeficiency. Produced via immunoSEQ multiplex PCR; TCRdb's table is partial and in-frame only. The table records around 50,000 clones without singletons, the ten largest covering roughly 5.3%. Sequences were obtained from peripheral blood mononuclear cells. This TCR was sampled from a person between 18 and 69 years old in good health.

CDR3 sequence reads: CSASYGKNIQYF. Partial CDR3 DNA: TGCAGTGCTAGTTACGGCAAAAACATT. The rearrangement links TRBV20-1 to TRBJ2-4; D not certain. The CDR3 extends 3 residues past the end of the read, so its final part is completed from the germline J gene. CDR1 and CDR2 from the germline V gene are DFQATT and SNEGSKA (reference sequence). The germline V and J ends were trimmed by 3 bases and 3 bases, with 6 bases remaining between them. The CDR3 has 12 amino acids.